This T cell receptor (beta chain) was retrieved from a study of regulatory T cells in long-lasting Graves disease. General study points: Comparison showed that persistent patients shared more public clonotypes (roughly 2,700) than new patients (nearly 1,000). It was in persistent disease that TRBV28, TRBJ1-2 and TRBJ2-5 were favored. Persistent Graves' disease cases displayed lower TCR diversity than newly diagnosed ones.

This CDR3 region has 11 residues. V shed 6 bases and J shed 3 bases, with 6 bases lying between them. Germline CDR1 and CDR2: MDHEN and SYDVKM. This clonotype has at least ten counts. The antigen is unknown. Arm-PCR of CDR3 regions and iRepertoire HTBI primers were the basis on which TCR beta libraries were built. Via MiXCR, TCRdb re-called the multiplex PCR reads, giving one row per CDR3 protein. The sample has roughly 700,000 distinct CDR3 sequences, 30% seen once. As to time point: persistent/refractory GD, antithyroid drugs over 5 years with positive TRAb. From PBMCs, RNA was extracted and then used to make the TCR library. A peripheral blood sample, 7 to 9 milliliters in volume, was drawn into EDTA tubes.

This TCR derives from a female donor with Graves disease. The chain links TRBV28 to TRBJ2-7; D is unclear. The material was peripheral blood mononuclear cells (PBMCs), obtained when the disease was refractory, from a patient treated with antithyroid drugs. CDR3 sequence reads: CASRRLYEQYF. The CDR3 DNA reads as TGTGCCAGCAGGCGACTCTACGAGCAGTACTTC. Together with reference TRBV28 and TRBJ2-7, the CDR3 gives the full variable domain: DVKVTQSSRYLVKRTGEKVFLECVQDMDHENMFWYRQDPGLGLRLIYFSYDVKMKEKGDIPEGYSVSREKKERFSLILESASTNQTSMYLCASRRLYEQYFGPGTRLTVT.